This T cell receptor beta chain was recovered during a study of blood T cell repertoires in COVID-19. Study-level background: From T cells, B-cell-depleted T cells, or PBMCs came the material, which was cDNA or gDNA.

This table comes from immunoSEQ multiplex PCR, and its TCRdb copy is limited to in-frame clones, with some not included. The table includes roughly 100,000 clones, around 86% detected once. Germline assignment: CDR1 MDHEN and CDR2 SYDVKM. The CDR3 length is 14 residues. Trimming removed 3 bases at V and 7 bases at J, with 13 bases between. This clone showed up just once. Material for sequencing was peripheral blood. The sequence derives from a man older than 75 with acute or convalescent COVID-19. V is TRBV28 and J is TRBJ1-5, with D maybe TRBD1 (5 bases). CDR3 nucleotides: TGTGCCAGCAGTTTGAGGCAGGGAGGCCAGCCCCAGCATTTT. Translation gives CASSLRQGGQPQHF.